The rows below give T cell receptor beta chains drawn from one sample of a study of CD8+ T cells in alopecia areata. Some clones are missing from TCRdb's copy, which holds only in-frame ones; the method was immunoSEQ multiplex PCR. The table shows 150,000 to 200,000 clones, with under 70% occurring only once. This specimen consisted of CD4+ T cells sorted from blood, obtained at week 4, from a patient treated with tofacitinib. Source of these receptors: a human donor with alopecia areata. The CDR3 runs from the conserved cysteine through the conserved F or W. D genes are given only for firm matches. For some rows the clone size is stated as once, few or many, or as a class when expanded; others skip it.

d_call,clone_size,j_call,v_call,cdr3_nt,cdr3_aa
.,.,TRBJ1-1,TRBV6-6,TGTGCCAGCAGTTCCGGTGGGGGGAGGACTGAAGCTTTCTTT,CASSSGGGRTEAFF
.,.,TRBJ1-5,TRBV7-9,TGTGCCAGCAGCTTAGGCCTCGTGGGTCAGCCCCAGCATTTT,CASSLGLVGQPQHF
TRBD2,.,TRBJ2-1,TRBV2,TGTGCCAGCAGTGGGACTAGCGGGGATTCCTACAATGAGCAGTTCTTC,CASSGTSGDSYNEQFF
.,.,TRBJ1-1,TRBV19,TGTGCCAGTACAGGGGACACTGAAGCTTTCTTT,CASTGDTEAFF
.,once,TRBJ2-6,TRBV6-1,TGTGCCAGCAGTGAACGGGGAACAGGGACTTACTCTGGGGCCAACGTCCTGACTTTC,CASSERGTGTYSGANVLTF
TRBD1,.,TRBJ1-1,TRBV7-9,TGTGCCAGCAGCTTACACGGGACAGGGAAGACTGAAGCTTTCTTT,CASSLHGTGKTEAFF
.,.,TRBJ1-1,TRBV30,TGTGCCTGGAGGGGTGAAGGTACGAACACTGAAGCTTTCTTT,CAWRGEGTNTEAFF
.,few,TRBJ1-5,TRBV30,TGTGCCTGGAATCGGGCAGGGAATAGCAATCAGCCCCAGCATTTT,CAWNRAGNSNQPQHF
TRBD1,.,TRBJ1-5,TRBV30,TGTGCCTGTGACAGGGGGAATCAGCCCCAGCATTTT,CACDRGNQPQHF
TRBD1,.,TRBJ2-3,TRBV30,TGTGCCTGGAACCAGGGGGCTAGCACAGATACGCAGTATTTT,CAWNQGASTDTQYF
.,few,TRBJ2-1,TRBV30,TGTGCCTGGAGATCGGAGGGGGCCTACAATGAGCAGTTCTTC,CAWRSEGAYNEQFF
TRBD2,.,TRBJ2-1,TRBV30,TGTGCCTGGAGTGTATTAGCGGGGGGGCCGTCAAATGAGCAGTTCTTC,CAWSVLAGGPSNEQFF
TRBD1,few,TRBJ1-5,TRBV4-2,TGTGCCAGCAGCCAAGAGGGAAGGGGGCAAAGTCAGCCCCAGCATTTT,CASSQEGRGQSQPQHF
.,.,TRBJ2-1,TRBV27,TGTGCCAGCAGTTTAAACGGTGACTCAGAGCAGTTCTTC,CASSLNGDSEQFF
.,.,TRBJ1-1,TRBV29-1,TGCAGCGTTGGGCCGGGCACTGAAGCTTTCTTT,CSVGPGTEAFF
TRBD1,.,TRBJ2-1,TRBV19,TGTGCCAGTAGTATGGGACAGGGGGCGGCCAGCCGGTTCTTC,CASSMGQGAASRFF
TRBD1,.,TRBJ2-7,TRBV11-2,TGTGCCAGCAGCTTCCGCAGGGGGCAGCCCTACGAGCAGTACTTC,CASSFRRGQPYEQYF
.,.,TRBJ2-7,TRBV6-1,TGTGCCAGCAGACCCCAAGTAGGCGGTTACGAGCAGTACTTC,CASRPQVGGYEQYF
.,.,TRBJ1-1,TRBV6-6,TGTGCCAGCAGTTACTCGACGCGGGGGATGAACACTGAAGCTTTCTTT,CASSYSTRGMNTEAFF
.,few,TRBJ1-5,TRBV29-1,TGCAGCGTGGGCTCAGGGATTCGGCAGCCCCAGCATTTT,CSVGSGIRQPQHF
.,.,TRBJ1-4,TRBV29-1,TGCAGCGCCTCCGGGTTCCCTAATGAAAAACTGTTTTTT,CSASGFPNEKLFF
.,.,TRBJ2-5,TRBV29-1,TGCAGCGTCAAAGGCCGTCAAGAGACCCAGTACTTC,CSVKGRQETQYF
TRBD1,.,TRBJ2-1,TRBV30,TGTGCCTGGAGTGTACAGGGGGCCCCCTTCTTC,CAWSVQGAPFF